This T cell receptor beta chain was retrieved from a study of radiotherapy plus CTLA-4 blockade in lung cancer. Study conclusions and caveats: Alongside interferon-beta, early blood T cell clone dynamics were reportedly the best predictor of response.

Comments on this clone: Its antigen is undetermined.

Using immunoSEQ multiplex PCR, the repertoire was profiled, and TCRdb retains in-frame clones only, with some absent. The sample includes roughly 70,000 clones, around 86% of them seen just once. The material was peripheral blood, obtained from a patient treated with radiotherapy plus ipilimumab. The sequence was collected from a human donor with non-small cell lung cancer that progressed on radiotherapy plus ipilimumab.

The chain's CDR3 is CASSLVTGNTEAFF. The DNA of the CDR3 is TGTGCCAGCAGCTTAGTGACGGGGAACACTGAAGCTTTCTTT. The J gene is TRBJ1-1, the V gene TRBV11-1; no reliable D call. The V gene's germline CDR1 is SGHAT and CDR2 FQDESV (reference sequence). Between the trimmed V and J ends, which lost 1 base and 1 base, there was a span of 7 bases. The CDR3 consists of 14 residues.